This TCR beta chain was documented in a study of CD8 T cells in ankylosing spondylitis. The study, taken as a whole, reports: Clones tied to disease were said to be significantly enriched in matched ankylosing spondylitis synovial fluid. CD8+ disease-linked clones were present at relatively low frequencies in blood.

Many counts were recorded for this clonotype. What it recognizes is unknown. The CDR3 runs 20 residues. The junction had 15 bases not matched to a gene; V was cut back by 4 bases and J by 0 bases. Germline lookup yields CDR1 MDHEN and CDR2 SYDVKM. TCR beta libraries were made by quantitative 5'-RACE with molecular barcodes. TCRdb processed the 5' RACE reads anew with MiXCR; each CDR3 protein has one entry. Here the sample spans under 250,000 distinct CDR3 sequences, roughly 8.2% being singletons. The sequenced sample consisted of blood, either unsorted or a sorted T cell fraction (not recorded which). The J gene is TRBJ2-1, the V gene TRBV28; 10 nucleotides align to TRBD2. The clonotype comes from a female donor with ankylosing spondylitis or in good health (not recorded which). As DNA, the CDR3 is TGTGCCAGCAGTTCACCCAGGACTAGCGGAGAACCCGGCTCCTACAATGAGCAGTTCTTC. The encoded protein is CASSSPRTSGEPGSYNEQFF.